The clone carrying this T cell receptor (beta chain) was seen only a few times. Its antigen remains unidentified. This CDR3 region has 14 residues. CDR1 is SNHLY and CDR2 is FYNNEI in the germline V gene. Trimming removed 5 bases from V and 3 bases from J; junction bases left unmatched: 6. The sample originates from a study of long-term antiretroviral therapy in people with HIV. Study-wide points: HIV repertoires had narrower CDR3 length ranges than controls. Information on adherence to ART, viral resistance or therapy changes was unavailable.

immunoSEQ v3.0 was run at survey level. Libraries were prepared by immunoSEQ multiplex PCR; TCRdb keeps only in-frame clonotypes and omits some of them. Here the sample spans over 20,000 clones, about 88% being singletons. The chain carries TRBV2 and TRBJ1-2, with 7 bases fitting TRBD1. This clonotype was obtained from a woman in her twenties or thirties with HIV. Sequencing was performed on unsorted PBMCs, taken 1.9 years after starting antiretroviral therapy. The DNA of the CDR3 is TGTGCCAGCAGTATTAGGGGGCTGGACTATGGCTACACCTTC. It codes for CASSIRGLDYGYTF.